The clone carrying this T cell receptor beta chain was detected only once. Antigen specificity is unknown. Though nominally healthy at sampling, donors likely had unrecorded immune exposures. The sample belongs to a study of cytomegalovirus exposure and HLA in healthy donors. Study results and caveats: Reports state that TCR beta sequences accurately predicted most subjects' HLA-A and HLA-B alleles.

It was with 60 Vbeta and 13 Jbeta primers that the PCR ran. TCRdb's table, derived via immunoSEQ multiplex PCR, lists solely in-frame clones and lacks some. Of 130,000 to 150,000 clones listed, approximately 80% were seen once; the top ten hold about 5%. CDR3 length: 14 amino acids. V shed 3 bases and J 7 bases; nucleotides not matched to a gene: 8. Per germline, CDR1 LGHNA and CDR2 YSLEER. V usage is TRBV4-3 and J usage is TRBJ1-2, with TRBD1 matching over 7 bases. Material: PBMCs. This receptor was obtained from a male donor in good health and CMV-seronegative. The CDR3, as DNA: TGCGCCAGCAGCCATCCTGAGGGGGCCGGTGGCTACACCTTC. This codes for CASSHPEGAGGYTF.